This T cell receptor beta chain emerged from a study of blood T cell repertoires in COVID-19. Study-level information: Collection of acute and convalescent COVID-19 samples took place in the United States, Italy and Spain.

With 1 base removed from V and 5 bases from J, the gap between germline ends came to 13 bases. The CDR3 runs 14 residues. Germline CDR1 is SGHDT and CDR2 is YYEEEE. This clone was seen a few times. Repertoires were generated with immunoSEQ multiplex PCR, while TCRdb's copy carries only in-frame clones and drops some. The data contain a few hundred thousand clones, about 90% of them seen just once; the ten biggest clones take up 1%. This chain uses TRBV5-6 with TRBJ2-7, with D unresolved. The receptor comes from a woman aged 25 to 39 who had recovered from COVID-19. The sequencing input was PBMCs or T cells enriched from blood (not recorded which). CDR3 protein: CASSLNRGNDEQYF. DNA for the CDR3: TGTGCCAGCAGCTTGAATCGCGGAAACGACGAGCAGTACTTC.